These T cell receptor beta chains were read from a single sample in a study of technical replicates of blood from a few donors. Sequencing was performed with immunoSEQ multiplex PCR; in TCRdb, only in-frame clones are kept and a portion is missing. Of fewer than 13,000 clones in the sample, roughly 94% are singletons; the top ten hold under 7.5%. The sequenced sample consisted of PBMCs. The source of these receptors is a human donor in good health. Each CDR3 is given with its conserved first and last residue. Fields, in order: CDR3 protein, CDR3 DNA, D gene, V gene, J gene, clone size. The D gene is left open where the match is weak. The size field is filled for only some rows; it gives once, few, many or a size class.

CDR3 protein: CASSLGQVTQETQYF
CDR3 DNA: TGTGCCAGCAGCTTAGGACAGGTTACCCAAGAGACCCAGTACTTC
D gene: -
V gene: TRBV11-2
J gene: TRBJ2-5
clone size: once

CDR3 protein: CASSSDRGNEKLFF
CDR3 DNA: TGTGCCAGCAGTTCGGACCGGGGGAATGAAAAACTGTTTTTT
D gene: -
V gene: TRBV6-6
J gene: TRBJ1-4
clone size: -

CDR3 protein: CSARLAGEQFF
CDR3 DNA: TGCAGTGCTAGACTAGCGGGAGAGCAGTTCTTC
D gene: TRBD2
V gene: TRBV20-1
J gene: TRBJ2-1
clone size: -

CDR3 protein: CASSPRGINEQFF
CDR3 DNA: TGTGCCAGCAGCCCCAGGGGGATCAATGAGCAGTTCTTC
D gene: TRBD1
V gene: TRBV11-2
J gene: TRBJ2-1
clone size: -

CDR3 protein: CASSFEAFGETQYF
CDR3 DNA: TGCGCCAGCAGCTTTGAGGCGTTTGGAGAGACCCAGTACTTC
D gene: -
V gene: TRBV5-1
J gene: TRBJ2-5
clone size: -

CDR3 protein: CASSPPGTGGNNEQFF
CDR3 DNA: TGTGCCAGCTCACCACCCGGGACAGGGGGAAATAATGAGCAGTTCTTC
D gene: TRBD1
V gene: TRBV18
J gene: TRBJ2-1
clone size: -

CDR3 protein: CASSSAAVVYEQYF
CDR3 DNA: TGTGCCAGCAGCTCCGCCGCGGTGGTTTACGAGCAGTACTTC
D gene: -
V gene: TRBV7-2
J gene: TRBJ2-7
clone size: -

CDR3 protein: CSVITGGEQYF
CDR3 DNA: TGCAGCGTCATAACAGGGGGCGAGCAGTACTTC
D gene: TRBD1
V gene: TRBV29-1
J gene: TRBJ2-7
clone size: once

CDR3 protein: CASSVATTGGRTEAFF
CDR3 DNA: TGTGCCAGCAGCGTAGCTACAACGGGGGGGAGGACTGAAGCTTTCTTT
D gene: -
V gene: TRBV9
J gene: TRBJ1-1
clone size: -

CDR3 protein: CASSLTDTVGEPQHF
CDR3 DNA: TGTGCCAGCAGTCTGACGGACACGGTAGGAGAACCCCAGCATTTT
D gene: -
V gene: TRBV27
J gene: TRBJ1-5
clone size: -

CDR3 protein: CASSPHGSGPSTDTQYF
CDR3 DNA: TGTGCCAGCAGCCCCCACGGTAGCGGTCCTAGCACAGATACGCAGTATTTT
D gene: -
V gene: TRBV11-2
J gene: TRBJ2-3
clone size: -

CDR3 protein: CASSQPGTYPEAFF
CDR3 DNA: TGTGCCAGCAGCCAGCCCGGGACATACCCTGAAGCTTTCTTT
D gene: -
V gene: TRBV14
J gene: TRBJ1-1
clone size: -

CDR3 protein: CASSIAGSSGANVLTF
CDR3 DNA: TGTGCCAGTAGCATAGCGGGAAGCTCTGGGGCCAACGTCCTGACTTTC
D gene: TRBD2
V gene: TRBV19
J gene: TRBJ2-6
clone size: -

CDR3 protein: CASTSSGMKDGELFF
CDR3 DNA: TGTGCCAGCACTTCTTCAGGGATGAAGGACGGGGAGCTGTTTTTT
D gene: -
V gene: TRBV6-1
J gene: TRBJ2-2
clone size: -

CDR3 protein: CASSPGTGAYEQYF
CDR3 DNA: TGCGCCAGCAGCCCAGGGACAGGGGCCTACGAGCAGTACTTC
D gene: TRBD1
V gene: TRBV5-1
J gene: TRBJ2-7
clone size: -

CDR3 protein: CASSLLASAGQGLVLENTEAFF
CDR3 DNA: TGTGCCAGCAGTTTATTAGCTTCGGCGGGACAGGGGTTGGTTTTGGAGAACACTGAAGCTTTCTTT
D gene: TRBD1
V gene: TRBV28
J gene: TRBJ1-1
clone size: -

CDR3 protein: CASSQGLAGDGELFF
CDR3 DNA: TGTGCCAGCAGCCAAGGACTAGCGGGAGACGGGGAGCTGTTTTTT
D gene: TRBD2
V gene: TRBV7-3
J gene: TRBJ2-2
clone size: -

CDR3 protein: CASSLWDQGQYSNQPQHF
CDR3 DNA: TGTGCCAGCAGTTTATGGGATCAGGGGCAGTATAGCAATCAGCCCCAGCATTTT
D gene: -
V gene: TRBV28
J gene: TRBJ1-5
clone size: -

CDR3 protein: CASIKGSGQPPGGYTF
CDR3 DNA: TGTGCCAGCATAAAGGGATCGGGACAGCCGCCAGGTGGCTACACCTTC
D gene: TRBD1
V gene: TRBV28
J gene: TRBJ1-2
clone size: -

CDR3 protein: CATSSLWAGPQETQYF
CDR3 DNA: TGTGCCACCAGCAGTCTTTGGGCGGGCCCCCAAGAGACCCAGTACTTC
D gene: -
V gene: TRBV15
J gene: TRBJ2-5
clone size: -

CDR3 protein: CASSASGSAYYGYTF
CDR3 DNA: TGTGCCAGCAGTGCATCGGGGTCTGCATACTATGGCTACACCTTC
D gene: -
V gene: TRBV2
J gene: TRBJ1-2
clone size: -

CDR3 protein: CASTRGDRGSGEQFF
CDR3 DNA: TGTGCCAGCACCCGGGGAGACAGGGGGTCCGGTGAGCAGTTCTTC
D gene: TRBD1
V gene: TRBV27
J gene: TRBJ2-1
clone size: -

CDR3 protein: CASRPSGGPTYEQYF
CDR3 DNA: TGTGCCAGCAGGCCTAGCGGGGGCCCCACCTACGAGCAGTACTTC
D gene: TRBD2
V gene: TRBV27
J gene: TRBJ2-7
clone size: -

CDR3 protein: CAISDREQDEQFF
CDR3 DNA: TGTGCCATCAGTGACCGGGAGCAGGATGAGCAGTTCTTC
D gene: -
V gene: TRBV10-3
J gene: TRBJ2-1
clone size: -

CDR3 protein: CASSGLAGGNAWQYF
CDR3 DNA: TGTGCCAGCAGTGGACTAGCGGGAGGTAATGCCTGGCAGTACTTC
D gene: TRBD2
V gene: TRBV6-1
J gene: TRBJ2-7
clone size: -

CDR3 protein: CASSIDSLGASGKETQYF
CDR3 DNA: TGTGCCAGTAGTATAGATTCATTGGGGGCTTCGGGTAAAGAGACCCAGTACTTC
D gene: -
V gene: TRBV19
J gene: TRBJ2-5
clone size: -

CDR3 protein: CASSSRRGWAGNTEAFF
CDR3 DNA: TGTGCCAGCAGCTCGCGTCGGGGGTGGGCAGGGAACACTGAAGCTTTCTTT
D gene: -
V gene: TRBV21-1
J gene: TRBJ1-1
clone size: -

CDR3 protein: CASSTPGTGYNEQFF
CDR3 DNA: TGTGCCAGCAGTACCCCCGGGACAGGATATAATGAGCAGTTCTTC
D gene: TRBD1
V gene: TRBV28
J gene: TRBJ2-1
clone size: -

CDR3 protein: CASSSQGASDEQYF
CDR3 DNA: TGTGCCAGCAGTTCACAGGGGGCGAGCGACGAGCAGTACTTC
D gene: TRBD1
V gene: TRBV25-1
J gene: TRBJ2-7
clone size: -

CDR3 protein: CASSAGTSVEQYF
CDR3 DNA: TGTGCCAGTAGTGCCGGGACTAGCGTCGAGCAGTACTTC
D gene: TRBD2
V gene: TRBV19
J gene: TRBJ2-7
clone size: once

CDR3 protein: CASSIWPGELFF
CDR3 DNA: TGTGCCAGCAGCATTTGGCCCGGGGAGCTGTTTTTT
D gene: -
V gene: TRBV13
J gene: TRBJ2-2
clone size: -

CDR3 protein: CATSRWTSGSSDTQYF
CDR3 DNA: TGTGCCACCAGCAGGTGGACTAGCGGGTCGTCAGATACGCAGTATTTT
D gene: TRBD2
V gene: TRBV15
J gene: TRBJ2-3
clone size: once

CDR3 protein: CSASLITEAFF
CDR3 DNA: TGCAGTGCTAGTTTAATCACTGAAGCTTTCTTT
D gene: -
V gene: TRBV20-1
J gene: TRBJ1-1
clone size: -

CDR3 protein: CASSLGTGGYQPQHF
CDR3 DNA: TGTGCCAGCAGCTTGGGGACAGGGGGGTATCAGCCCCAGCATTTT
D gene: TRBD1
V gene: TRBV11-2
J gene: TRBJ1-5
clone size: -

CDR3 protein: CSVDPTRYGYTF
CDR3 DNA: TGCAGCGTTGACCCGACACGTTATGGCTACACCTTC
D gene: -
V gene: TRBV29-1
J gene: TRBJ1-2
clone size: -

CDR3 protein: CASSRESNYGYTF
CDR3 DNA: TGTGCCAGCAGCCGGGAGTCCAACTATGGCTACACCTTC
D gene: -
V gene: TRBV7-2
J gene: TRBJ1-2
clone size: -

CDR3 protein: CASSYSLRGNEKLFF
CDR3 DNA: TGTGCCAGCAGTTACTCGCTCAGGGGTAATGAAAAACTGTTTTTT
D gene: -
V gene: TRBV6-5
J gene: TRBJ1-4
clone size: -

CDR3 protein: CAWSVLGRAGGGPQHF
CDR3 DNA: TGTGCCTGGAGTGTACTCGGCCGCGCGGGAGGGGGGCCCCAGCATTTT
D gene: -
V gene: TRBV30
J gene: TRBJ1-5
clone size: -

CDR3 protein: CASSEKGRSSYEQYF
CDR3 DNA: TGTGCCAGCAGTGAAAAGGGGAGGAGCTCCTACGAGCAGTACTTC
D gene: -
V gene: TRBV2
J gene: TRBJ2-7
clone size: -

CDR3 protein: CASSLGLTGGYNEQFF
CDR3 DNA: TGTGCCAGCAGTCTAGGGTTGACGGGAGGATACAATGAGCAGTTCTTC
D gene: TRBD2
V gene: TRBV11-2
J gene: TRBJ2-1
clone size: -

CDR3 protein: CASSPYRQAGAYEQYF
CDR3 DNA: TGTGCCAGTAGCCCCTATCGGCAGGCAGGCGCCTACGAGCAGTACTTC
D gene: -
V gene: TRBV19
J gene: TRBJ2-7
clone size: -

CDR3 protein: CASSFPSSYNEQFF
CDR3 DNA: TGCGCCAGCAGCTTCCCGAGCTCCTACAATGAGCAGTTCTTC
D gene: -
V gene: TRBV5-1
J gene: TRBJ2-1
clone size: -

CDR3 protein: CASSLRRAPGQPQHF
CDR3 DNA: TGTGCCAGCAGTCTCCGCCGGGCGCCGGGGCAGCCCCAGCATTTT
D gene: -
V gene: TRBV6-5
J gene: TRBJ1-5
clone size: once

CDR3 protein: CASSLGDRDLYGYTF
CDR3 DNA: TGCGCCAGCAGCCTTGGGGACAGGGACCTCTATGGCTACACCTTC
D gene: TRBD1
V gene: TRBV4-1
J gene: TRBJ1-2
clone size: -

CDR3 protein: CASSLGTSGTGELFF
CDR3 DNA: TGTGCCAGCAGCCTGGGGACTAGCGGAACCGGGGAGCTGTTTTTT
D gene: TRBD2
V gene: TRBV7-9
J gene: TRBJ2-2
clone size: -

CDR3 protein: CASSFGQAQSYNEQFF
CDR3 DNA: TGTGCCAGCAGCTTCGGACAGGCCCAATCCTACAATGAGCAGTTCTTC
D gene: TRBD1
V gene: TRBV11-2
J gene: TRBJ2-1
clone size: -

CDR3 protein: CASSYDEGGQQYF
CDR3 DNA: TGTGCCAGCAGTTACGACGAAGGGGGTCAGCAGTACTTC
D gene: -
V gene: TRBV6-6
J gene: TRBJ2-7
clone size: -

CDR3 protein: CASSDRIQMGYGYTF
CDR3 DNA: TGTGCCAGCAGTGACCGGATACAGATGGGCTATGGCTACACCTTC
D gene: -
V gene: TRBV2
J gene: TRBJ1-2
clone size: once

CDR3 protein: CASSPGGDRGAFF
CDR3 DNA: TGTGCCAGCAGCCCGGGGGGGGACAGGGGTGCTTTCTTT
D gene: TRBD1
V gene: TRBV9
J gene: TRBJ1-1
clone size: -

CDR3 protein: CASSFGGGYNEQFF
CDR3 DNA: TGCGCCAGCAGCTTTGGAGGCGGATACAATGAGCAGTTCTTC
D gene: -
V gene: TRBV5-1
J gene: TRBJ2-1
clone size: -

CDR3 protein: CATTQGLSSYEQYF
CDR3 DNA: TGTGCCACCACCCAGGGACTCAGCTCCTACGAGCAGTACTTC
D gene: -
V gene: TRBV6-5
J gene: TRBJ2-7
clone size: -

CDR3 protein: CASLRKREGTYEQYF
CDR3 DNA: TGCGCCAGCCTCCGAAAGCGGGAAGGAACCTACGAGCAGTACTTC
D gene: TRBD2
V gene: TRBV10-1
J gene: TRBJ2-7
clone size: -

CDR3 protein: CASSELGPLGHNEQFF
CDR3 DNA: TGCGCCAGCAGTGAGTTGGGTCCTCTGGGGCACAATGAGCAGTTCTTC
D gene: -
V gene: TRBV10-2
J gene: TRBJ2-1
clone size: -

CDR3 protein: CACLRHISGNTIYF
CDR3 DNA: TGTGCCTGTCTCAGACACATCTCTGGAAACACCATATATTTT
D gene: -
V gene: TRBV30
J gene: TRBJ1-3
clone size: -

CDR3 protein: CASSIDRVNEQFF
CDR3 DNA: TGTGCCAGCAGCATCGACAGGGTCAATGAGCAGTTCTTC
D gene: TRBD1
V gene: TRBV6-5
J gene: TRBJ2-1
clone size: -

CDR3 protein: CASSTRGDTNYGYTF
CDR3 DNA: TGTGCCAGCAGCACCCGAGGGGACACGAACTATGGCTACACCTTC
D gene: -
V gene: TRBV9
J gene: TRBJ1-2
clone size: once

CDR3 protein: CASSEADASSEAQYF
CDR3 DNA: TGTGCCAGCAGTGAAGCTGACGCCTCTTCAGAGGCGCAGTATTTT
D gene: -
V gene: TRBV6-1
J gene: TRBJ2-3
clone size: few

CDR3 protein: CASSESPAQETQYF
CDR3 DNA: TGCGCCAGCAGTGAGTCTCCAGCGCAAGAGACCCAGTACTTC
D gene: -
V gene: TRBV10-1
J gene: TRBJ2-5
clone size: -